These 26 T cell receptor beta chains share one sample of origin, sequenced in a study of cytomegalovirus exposure and HLA in healthy donors. The PCR made use of 60 Vbeta and 13 Jbeta primers. Libraries were prepared by immunoSEQ multiplex PCR; TCRdb keeps only in-frame clonotypes and omits some of them. The sample holds some 170,000 clones, about 69% seen once. What was sequenced was PBMCs. Source of these receptors: a human donor in good health.

The V and J genes are TRBV15 and TRBJ1-5; 9 bases are a match to TRBD1. The germline gives CDR1 LNHNV, CDR2 YYDKDF (reference sequence). CDR3 length equals 14 residues. V trimming: 1 base; J trimming: 6 bases; junction bases outside the gene matches: 1. The CDR3 here is CATSRGDRAQPQHF. CDR3 nucleotide sequence: TGTGCCACCAGCAGAGGGGACAGGGCTCAGCCCCAGCATTTT.

This chain uses TRBV6-5 with TRBJ1-1; a possible D gene is TRBD1 (5 bases). The CDR3 runs to 15 residues. Trimming pared 5 bases from V and 0 bases from J, leaving 13 bases between. Per germline, CDR1 MNHEY and CDR2 SVGAGI. The DNA of the CDR3 is TGTGCCAGCAGTCAAATGACAGTCATGAACACTGAAGCTTTCTTT. Translation gives CASSQMTVMNTEAFF.

A remark on this clone: This sample includes further DNA sequences coding for the same CDR3. The rearrangement links TRBV11-2 to TRBJ2-7; D remains ambiguous. The CDR3 runs 13 residues. CDR1 and CDR2 from the germline V gene are SGHAT and FQNNGV. V shed 1 base and J shed 4 bases, with 8 bases lying between them. CDR3 bases: TGTGCCAGCAGCTTAGGTTCCGTTTACGAGCAGTACTTC. Translating gives CASSLGSVYEQYF.

J is TRBJ1-3 and V is TRBV15; D is undetermined. CDR1 LNHNV and CDR2 YYDKDF come from the germline V gene (reference sequence). The CDR3 is made up of 16 amino acids. Trimming pared 3 bases from V and 0 bases from J, leaving 12 bases between. The CDR3 DNA reads as TGTGCCACCAGCAGGGGCAGTTTCACCTCTGGAAACACCATATATTTT. Its protein product is CATSRGSFTSGNTIYF.

The genes are TRBV18 and TRBJ2-6; D unresolved. Germline V gives CDR1 KGHSH, CDR2 LQKENI. V shed 3 bases and J shed 0 bases, with 6 bases lying between them. This CDR3 is built from 15 residues. CDR3 loop: CASSPSASGANVLTF. CDR3 coding DNA: TGTGCCAGCTCACCCAGTGCCTCTGGGGCCAACGTCCTGACTTTC.

The V and J genes are TRBV27 and TRBJ1-5; a possible D gene is TRBD1 (5 bases). Per germline, CDR1 MNHEY and CDR2 SMNVEV (reference sequence). Trimming left V 0 bases short and J 1 base short, with 13 bases between. This CDR3 spans 17 amino acids. CDR3 sequence: CASSLSGRALSNQPQHF. The DNA for the CDR3 is TGTGCCAGCAGTTTATCCGGCAGGGCGTTAAGCAATCAGCCCCAGCATTTT.

This clone was observed a few times. This chain connects TRBV7-9 to TRBJ2-7; 11 positions match TRBD2. The CDR3 covers 18 residues. Germline V gene sequence: CDR1 SEHNR, CDR2 FQNEAQ (reference sequence). The junction had 9 bases not matched to a gene; V was cut back by 1 base and J by 1 base. This CDR3 is CASSLVGSSGGTSYEQYF. The CDR3 nucleotides are TGTGCCAGCAGCTTAGTAGGGTCTAGCGGGGGGACTTCCTACGAGCAGTACTTC.

CDR3 sequence reads: CASSPDREQFF. For the CDR3, the DNA is TGTGCCAGCTCCCCCGACAGAGAGCAGTTCTTC. This chain uses TRBV18 with TRBJ2-1; TRBD1 is a possible D gene (5 bases). Germline-derived CDR1 and CDR2 are KGHSH and LQKENI. CDR3 length equals 11 residues. V was clipped by 6 bases and J by 10 bases, with 10 bases between them. Variable domain in full (rest from reference TRBV18 and TRBJ2-1): NAGVMQNPRHLVRRRGQEARLRCSPMKGHSHVYWYRQLPEEGLKFMVYLQKENIIDESGMPKERFSAEFPKEGPSILRIQQVVRGDSAAYFCASSPDREQFFGPGTRLTVL.

This chain connects TRBV7-9 to TRBJ2-1, with 9 bases matching TRBD1. Germline CDR1 and CDR2: SEHNR and FQNEAQ (reference sequence). This CDR3 contains 13 residues. V lost 11 bases to trimming and J lost 8 bases; unmatched junction nucleotides: 10. The CDR3 nucleotides read TGTGCCTTTCCCGGGACAGGGTTGGATGAGCAGTTCTTC. Its protein product is CAFPGTGLDEQFF.

There are a few counts of this clone. The rearrangement links TRBV28 to TRBJ2-2, with D tentatively TRBD1 (5 bases). The V end lost 8 bases, the J end lost 4 bases, and 17 bases lay between the germline ends. The CDR3 loop spans 15 amino acids. The germline gives CDR1 MDHEN, CDR2 SYDVKM. Written as DNA, the CDR3 is TGTGCCAGCCTAGGGGCCCAGGAAGGCACCGGGGAGCTGTTTTTT. Amino acid sequence: CASLGAQEGTGELFF.

This rearrangement joins TRBV6-5 to TRBJ2-5, with D perhaps TRBD2 (5 bases). The last part of the DNA fits TRBJ2-7 better; the J call may be wrong. The length of the CDR3 is 16 residues. Germline CDR1 and CDR2: MNHEY and SVGAGI. CDR3 coding DNA: TGTGCCAGCAGTTACCTTCGGGCGGGTGAAAACTACGAGCAGTACTTC. It encodes CASSYLRAGENYEQYF.

The CDR3 is CASSETGNTEAFF. Here the CDR3 DNA reads TGTGCCAGCAGCGAGACAGGTAACACTGAAGCTTTCTTT. The chain recombines TRBV7-3 with TRBJ1-1; a weak D match, TRBD1 (6 bases). Germline CDR1 reads SGHTA; CDR2 reads FQGTGA. There are 13 residues in the CDR3. Trimming pared 5 bases from V and 2 bases from J, leaving 9 bases between.

The chain uses TRBV5-1 and TRBJ1-1; D gene uncertain. Germline V gene data show CDR1 as SGHRS and CDR2 as YFSETQ. The ends were cut back, 0 bases at V and 8 bases at J, with 11 bases in the middle. This CDR3 has 13 amino acids. The CDR3, as DNA: TGCGCCAGCAGCTTGGGTTCGGGGAGAGAAGCTTTCTTT. Amino acids: CASSLGSGREAFF.

This chain uses TRBV11-2 with TRBJ1-1, with D possibly TRBD1 on 6 matching bases. CDR1 and CDR2 from the germline V gene are SGHAT and FQNNGV. This CDR3 comprises 14 residues. V was trimmed by 6 bases and J by 1 base, leaving 12 bases between them. The CDR3 DNA reads as TGTGCCAGCAGATCGACAGGTCGGAACACTGAAGCTTTCTTT. Translation gives CASRSTGRNTEAFF.

The CDR3 bases are TGCGCCAGCAGCCAAGACCTAGGCGACACTGAAGCTTTCTTT. Translated, it gives CASSQDLGDTEAFF. The chain recombines TRBV4-3 with TRBJ1-1; D remains ambiguous. V was clipped by 0 bases and J by 3 bases, with 8 bases between them. This CDR3 contains 14 residues. The germline V gene has CDR1 LGHNA and CDR2 YSLEER.

This clone appeared once. This chain joins TRBV2 and TRBJ2-2, with D maybe TRBD1 (6 bases). In germline, CDR1 is SNHLY, CDR2 FYNNEI. V was trimmed by 7 bases and J by 5 bases, leaving 14 bases between them. The CDR3 is 14 amino acids. The chain's CDR3 is CASKGTLNTGELFF. CDR3 DNA: TGTGCCAGCAAAGGGACACTGAATACCGGGGAGCTGTTTTTT.

CDR3 sequence: CASSRGLADTGELFF. The CDR3 DNA sequence: TGTGCCAGCAGCCGAGGACTAGCGGACACCGGGGAGCTGTTTTTT. The chain carries TRBV7-9 and TRBJ2-2; TRBD2 matches 10 bases. The trim removed 5 bases at V and 3 bases at J, leaving 3 bases unmatched. The germline CDR1 and CDR2 sequences are SEHNR and FQNEAQ (reference sequence). The CDR3 is 15 amino acids.

The gene calls are TRBV7-8 and TRBJ1-5, with 9 bases fitting TRBD1. Per the germline V gene, CDR1 is SGHVS and CDR2 is FQNEAQ. This CDR3 spans 15 amino acids. Trimming cost V 0 bases and J 5 bases; bases outside gene matches: 2. The CDR3 sequence is CASSLAGQGHQPQHF. The CDR3, as DNA: TGTGCCAGCAGCTTAGCGGGACAGGGCCATCAGCCCCAGCATTTT.

The chain couples TRBV5-6 to TRBJ1-1, with D unresolved. Germline V CDR1 and CDR2: SGHDT, YYEEEE. The CDR3 covers 14 residues. Trimming left V 0 bases short and J 2 bases short, with 8 bases between. CDR3 residues: CASSLVQTNTEAFF. The CDR3 bases are TGTGCCAGCAGCTTGGTACAGACCAACACTGAAGCTTTCTTT.

The J gene is TRBJ1-2, the V gene TRBV6-5, with 9 positions matching TRBD1. After removal of 5 bases from V and 6 bases from J, the junction contained 7 bases not matched to a gene. This CDR3 has 14 residues. Germline loops: CDR1 MNHEY, CDR2 SVGAGI. CDR3 protein: CASSRDRELNGYTF. CDR3 DNA: TGTGCCAGCAGTCGGGACAGGGAATTGAATGGCTACACCTTC.

This clone was counted a few times. The chain combines TRBV18 with TRBJ1-1; no clear D gene. From germline, CDR1 is KGHSH and CDR2 LQKENI. Trimming took 3 bases from V and 0 from J, leaving 5 bases between them. CDR3 length equals 13 residues. The DNA for the CDR3 is TGTGCCAGCTCACCGCCTATGAACACTGAAGCTTTCTTT. This translates into CASSPPMNTEAFF.

This sequence joins TRBV7-9 and TRBJ1-1, with 9 bases matching TRBD1. J lost 9 bases, V lost 1 base, and 6 bases had no gene match. Germline V lookup: CDR1 SEHNR, CDR2 FQNEAQ (reference sequence). CDR3 length: 14 residues. CDR3 nucleotide sequence: TGTGCCAGCAGCTTAGAGTCGGGGACAGGGAAAGCTTTCTTT. It translates to CASSLESGTGKAFF.

CDR3 region: CASSESTDTEAFF. As DNA, the CDR3 is TGCGCCAGCAGTGAGTCGACAGACACTGAAGCTTTCTTT. The rearrangement joins TRBV10-2 to TRBJ1-1, with D tentatively TRBD1 (5 bases). This CDR3 contains 13 residues. V was clipped by 0 bases and J by 3 bases, with 5 bases between them. Germline V gene sequence: CDR1 WSHSY, CDR2 SAAADI.

This clone was recorded a few times. V usage is TRBV6-5 and J usage is TRBJ2-2; 8 nucleotides line up with TRBD1. This CDR3 comprises 14 residues. Germline-derived CDR1 and CDR2 are MNHEY and SVGAGI. V gave up 7 bases and J gave up 4 bases; unmatched junction bases: 5. Written as DNA, the CDR3 is TGTGCCAGCAAGGGACAGGCTGGCACCGGGGAGCTGTTTTTT. As protein: CASKGQAGTGELFF.

The chain carries TRBV7-9 and TRBJ2-2, with 7 bases aligning to TRBD2. Germline loops: CDR1 SEHNR, CDR2 FQNEAQ (reference sequence). V shed 5 bases and J 0 bases; nucleotides not matched to a gene: 9. The CDR3 runs 17 residues. The CDR3 region has the DNA TGTGCCAGCAGCCCGATGAGCGGGGAGGCGAACACCGGGGAGCTGTTTTTT. Its translation: CASSPMSGEANTGELFF.

V usage is TRBV6-5 and J usage is TRBJ2-6, with 7 bases matching TRBD1. Germline assignment: CDR1 MNHEY and CDR2 SVGAGI. The CDR3 is 15 amino acids. V lost 7 bases to trimming and J lost 2 bases; unmatched junction nucleotides: 5. The CDR3 loop reads CASMSDRAGANVLTF. The CDR3 nucleotides are TGTGCCAGCATGTCTGACAGGGCTGGGGCCAACGTCCTGACTTTC.